The source of this TCR beta chain is a study of blood T cell repertoires in COVID-19. Study details: Samples came from the United States, Italy and Spain, spanning acute and convalescent COVID-19.

Here immunoSEQ multiplex PCR was the method, and the copy in TCRdb shows in-frame clones only, minus some. This repertoire shows about 220,000 clones, 80% found once; its top ten account for 13%. The germline V gene has CDR1 SGHTA and CDR2 FQGNSA. Trimming took off 4 bases at V and 9 bases at J, with 8 bases between the two ends. This CDR3 has 11 amino acids. The sequencing sample was made of peripheral blood. The chain employs TRBV7-2 and TRBJ2-3; D unclear. The origin of this receptor is a human donor in a cohort sampled during active COVID-19. The CDR3 sequence is CASSSQTTQYF. The CDR3, as DNA: TGTGCCAGCAGCTCACAAACGACGCAGTATTTT.